A single sample gave rise to the 24 T cell receptor beta chains below, sequenced in a study of T cell responses to AZD1222 COVID-19 vaccine. Only in-frame clones appear in the TCRdb table, and some are missing; sequencing was by immunoSEQ multiplex PCR. The profile shows around 80,000 clones, about four fifths of them singletons. Sequences were derived from peripheral blood, sampled 28 days after the second AZD1222 dose. The source of these receptors is an adult who received the AZD1222 COVID-19 vaccine.

In its sample, this clone was seen a few times. The sample has other DNA sequences that encode this CDR3 too. The J gene is TRBJ2-5, the V gene TRBV27; D is ambiguous. This CDR3 comprises 13 residues. Germline V gene lookup returns CDR1 MNHEY and CDR2 SMNVEV (reference sequence). The V end was cut by 3 bases, the J end by 0 bases, with 5 bases between. CDR3 sequence: CASSFLYQETQYF. The DNA for the CDR3 is TGTGCCAGCAGTTTCCTCTACCAAGAGACCCAGTACTTC.

The chain uses TRBV27 and TRBJ2-5; 8 bases match TRBD2. Trimming removed 3 bases from V and 3 bases from J; junction bases left unmatched: 3. The V gene's germline CDR1 is MNHEY and CDR2 SMNVEV (reference sequence). The CDR3 runs to 14 residues. CDR3 DNA sequence: TGTGCCAGCAGTTTGCGAGCGGGAGAAGAGACCCAGTACTTC. Protein: CASSLRAGEETQYF.

V gene TRBV28 combines with J gene TRBJ2-3; a weak D match, TRBD1 (6 bases). The V end was cut by 7 bases, the J end by 0 bases, with 14 bases between. The CDR3 totals 15 residues. Germline CDR1 reads MDHEN; CDR2 reads SYDVKM. The CDR3 reads CASTSNRVSTDTQYF. The DNA of the CDR3 is TGTGCCAGCACTTCCAACAGGGTCAGCACAGATACGCAGTATTTT. The full variable domain, with the rest looked up from reference TRBV28 and TRBJ2-3, is DVKVTQSSRYLVKRTGEKVFLECVQDMDHENMFWYRQDPGLGLRLIYFSYDVKMKEKGDIPEGYSVSREKKERFSLILESASTNQTSMYLCASTSNRVSTDTQYFGPGTRLTVL.

The chain uses TRBV7-8 and TRBJ2-3, with D maybe TRBD1 (6 bases). The CDR3 has 16 residues. V was shortened by 4 bases and J by 4 bases, with 18 bases between the two germline ends. Germline assignment: CDR1 SGHVS and CDR2 FQNEAQ. This CDR3 reads CASSYRHPRGPDTQYF. In DNA form, the CDR3 reads TGTGCCAGCAGCTACCGACACCCCAGGGGCCCAGATACGCAGTATTTT.

The table lists this clone with a few counts. The rearrangement links TRBV19 to TRBJ1-2; D is possibly TRBD1 (5 bases). CDR3 size: 16 residues. CDR1 is LNHDA, CDR2 SQIVND, per germline (reference sequence). V was trimmed by 9 bases and J by 0 bases, leaving 20 bases between them. The CDR3 DNA follows: TGTGCCAGCCAACACTCCTTAACAGGCCCTAACTATGGCTACACCTTC. Its translation: CASQHSLTGPNYGYTF.

The chain employs TRBV7-2 and TRBJ2-7; TRBD2 might be the D (6 bases). There are 14 residues in the CDR3. Germline loops: CDR1 SGHTA, CDR2 FQGNSA. Between the trimmed V and J ends, which lost 4 bases and 8 bases, there was a span of 18 bases. The chain's CDR3 is CASSSASRDLKQYF. CDR3 coding DNA: TGTGCCAGCAGCTCAGCATCCCGGGACTTGAAGCAGTACTTC.

The rearrangement uses TRBV4-2 and TRBJ1-2; 7 bases match TRBD1. The CDR3 runs 17 residues. Germline V gives CDR1 LGHNA, CDR2 YNFKEQ. V trimming: 0 bases; J trimming: 7 bases; junction bases outside the gene matches: 14. CDR3 region: CASSQDMSRGGAGGYTF. CDR3 bases: TGTGCCAGCAGCCAAGATATGAGTAGAGGGGGCGCAGGTGGCTACACCTTC.

The rearrangement uses TRBV24-1 and TRBJ2-7; D unclear. CDR1 KGHDR and CDR2 SFDVKD come from the germline V gene. V was trimmed by 0 bases and J by 5 bases, leaving 7 bases between them. The CDR3 totals 13 residues. In nucleotides, the CDR3 is TGTGCCACCAGTGATTTGGGTACCCACGAGCAGTACTTC. Translation gives CATSDLGTHEQYF.

The chain combines TRBV11-2 with TRBJ2-1; TRBD2 matches 9 bases. The CDR3 length is 14 residues. CDR1 is SGHAT and CDR2 is FQNNGV in the germline V gene. The V segment lost 10 bases and the J segment 5 bases; nucleotides outside the gene matches: 9. CDR3 in amino acids: CATMGSGSHNEQFF. CDR3 nucleotides: TGTGCCACCATGGGTAGCGGGAGCCACAATGAGCAGTTCTTC.

V gene TRBV27 combines with J gene TRBJ1-3; D not resolved. V was clipped by 5 bases and J by 2 bases, with 4 bases between them. Germline assignment: CDR1 MNHEY and CDR2 SMNVEV (reference sequence). The CDR3 has 12 amino acids. The CDR3 nucleotides are TGTGCCAGCAGTGGAGCTGGAAACACCATATATTTT. As protein: CASSGAGNTIYF.

The V gene is TRBV2, the J gene TRBJ2-2; 7 bases agree with TRBD1. This CDR3 has 19 amino acids. V lost 6 bases to trimming and J lost 2 bases; unmatched junction nucleotides: 18. CDR1 and CDR2 (germline): SNHLY, FYNNEI. DNA of the CDR3: TGTGCCAGCAGAAGGACCGGACCGGACAGGCCAACAAACACCGGGGAGCTGTTTTTT. Its protein is CASRRTGPDRPTNTGELFF.

This rearrangement joins TRBV7-3 to TRBJ1-3; the D is unclear. The CDR3 is 13 residues long. Germline-derived CDR1 and CDR2 are SGHTA and FQGTGA. V was clipped by 4 bases and J by 0 bases, with 4 bases between them. The CDR3, as DNA: TGTGCCAGCAGCTCGAGCTCTGGAAACACCATATATTTT. The encoded protein is CASSSSSGNTIYF.

The chain is built from TRBV28 and TRBJ1-2, with 8 bases that match TRBD1. CDR3 length equals 18 residues. V lost 2 bases to trimming and J lost 3 bases; unmatched junction nucleotides: 14. Germline V lookup: CDR1 MDHEN, CDR2 SYDVKM. This chain's CDR3 is CASSLVSSSGGAYYGYTF. The CDR3 DNA reads as TGTGCCAGCAGTTTAGTATCGTCGTCAGGGGGCGCCTACTATGGCTACACCTTC.

The chain combines TRBV7-3 with TRBJ2-2, with a tentative D call TRBD1 (6 bases). CDR1 and CDR2 (germline): SGHTA, FQGTGA. This CDR3 has 14 amino acids. The V end lost 5 bases, the J end lost 6 bases, and 13 bases lay between the germline ends. The chain's CDR3 is CASSPPRGAGELFF. The CDR3 DNA is TGTGCCAGCAGCCCGCCCAGGGGCGCCGGGGAGCTGTTTTTT.

This clone has a handful of counts. The rearrangement uses TRBV7-8 and TRBJ1-2; no clear D gene. This CDR3 spans 15 amino acids. Germline CDR1 is SGHVS and CDR2 is FQNEAQ. With 2 bases removed from V and 4 bases from J, the gap between germline ends came to 14 bases. CDR3: CASSLTGLSGYGYTF. CDR3 sequence (DNA): TGTGCCAGCAGCTTAACGGGCCTCTCGGGCTATGGCTACACCTTC.

This chain uses TRBV5-1 with TRBJ1-5; D is unclear. CDR1 is SGHRS, CDR2 YFSETQ, per germline. The CDR3 is 13 amino acids. The V end lost 0 bases, the J end lost 5 bases, and 6 bases lay between the germline ends. In DNA, the CDR3 is TGCGCCAGCAGCTTGGGTAGTGATCAGCCCCAGCATTTT. It is translated as CASSLGSDQPQHF.

This clone has only a few counts. The rearrangement joins TRBV4-3 to TRBJ1-1, with TRBD1 as a possible D gene (5 bases). The CDR3 contains 15 residues. Germline V lookup: CDR1 LGHNA, CDR2 YSLEER. V lost 0 bases and J 3 bases, leaving 11 bases between the germline ends. The CDR3 DNA sequence: TGCGCCAGCAGCCAAGATTGGGGCAGGGACACTGAAGCTTTCTTT. Amino acids: CASSQDWGRDTEAFF.

This chain connects TRBV7-2 to TRBJ2-7, with D tentatively TRBD1 (5 bases). The CDR3 totals 14 residues. The V end was cut by 5 bases, the J end by 2 bases, with 13 bases between. Germline CDR1 is SGHTA and CDR2 is FQGNSA. The CDR3 region is CASSPREGAYEQYF. In nucleotides, the CDR3 is TGTGCCAGCAGCCCGCGTGAAGGGGCCTACGAGCAGTACTTC.

This clone appeared a single time. V gene TRBV3-1 (or the pseudogene TRBV3-2) combines with J gene TRBJ1-1; TRBD1 matches 7 bases. The CDR3 consists of 17 residues. V dropped 0 bases and J dropped 0; count of bases not matched to a gene: 7. Per the germline V gene, CDR1 is LGHDT and CDR2 is YNNKEL (reference sequence). The DNA of the CDR3 is TGTGCCAGCAGCCAAGACGGGTCGGGACAGCTGAACACTGAAGCTTTCTTT. Its translation: CASSQDGSGQLNTEAFF.

This chain connects TRBV2 to TRBJ1-5; 7 bases match TRBD1. The CDR3 is 13 amino acids. CDR1 is SNHLY and CDR2 is FYNNEI in the germline V gene. The J segment lost 4 bases and the V segment lost 7 bases, leaving 4 bases of the junction unmatched. The CDR3 here is CASKGQNNQPQHF. Here the CDR3 DNA reads TGTGCCAGCAAGGGACAGAATAATCAGCCCCAGCATTTT.

The CDR3 coding sequence is TGTGCCATCACCCCGGGGCGGGACAGGGGGCCGACGAACACTGAAGCTTTCTTT. This encodes CAITPGRDRGPTNTEAFF. The chain is built from TRBV10-3 and TRBJ1-1; 12 nucleotides align to TRBD1. V was clipped by 7 bases and J by 1 base; unmatched bases: 13. The germline gives CDR1 ENHRY, CDR2 SYGVKD. This CDR3 is 18 amino acids long.

The V call is TRBV19, the J call TRBJ2-1, with 14 bases lining up with TRBD2. The CDR3 is made up of 16 amino acids. Per germline, CDR1 LNHDA and CDR2 SQIVND (reference sequence). V lost 6 bases to trimming and J lost 6 bases; unmatched junction nucleotides: 7. The CDR3 bases are TGTGCCAGTAGGGCAGGACTAGCGGGAGGTATCAATGAGCAGTTCTTC. Translation: CASRAGLAGGINEQFF.

This chain uses TRBV5-6 with TRBJ1-4; possible D gene TRBD1, 5 bases. The germline V gene has CDR1 SGHDT and CDR2 YYEEEE. CDR3 size: 14 residues. The ends were cut back, 7 bases at V and 5 bases at J, with 15 bases in the middle. Here the CDR3 reads CASAMGTANEKLFF. The CDR3 DNA follows: TGTGCCAGCGCCATGGGGACGGCAAATGAAAAACTGTTTTTT.

The chain is built from TRBV29-1 and TRBJ2-1, with a possible D match to TRBD1 (5 bases). Germline CDR1 is SQVTM and CDR2 is ANQGSEA. This CDR3 has 11 amino acids. V was clipped by 7 bases and J by 3 bases, with 7 bases between them. In DNA, the CDR3 is TGCAGCGCGGACAACTACAATGAGCAGTTCTTC. It specifies CSADNYNEQFF.